This note documents a single T cell receptor (beta chain) sequence. This sample stems from a study of T cell responses to AZD1222 COVID-19 vaccine. The method was immunoSEQ multiplex PCR; TCRdb's version includes in-frame clones alone and lacks a portion of them. There are about 93,000 clones in the sample; over 75% occur only once, and about 2.4% lies in the top ten. The germline V gene has CDR1 SGHTA and CDR2 FQGNSA. Trimming shortened V by 0 bases and J by 4 bases, and 12 bases separated the two germline ends. There are 15 residues in the CDR3. The sample was peripheral blood, taken 28 days after the second AZD1222 dose. The J gene is TRBJ1-1, the V gene TRBV7-2, with no clear D. The receptor's source is an adult who received the AZD1222 COVID-19 vaccine. The CDR3 DNA is TGTGCCAGCAGCTTAGCGTTACCTGGGCGCACTGAAGCTTTCTTT. It yields the protein CASSLALPGRTEAFF.